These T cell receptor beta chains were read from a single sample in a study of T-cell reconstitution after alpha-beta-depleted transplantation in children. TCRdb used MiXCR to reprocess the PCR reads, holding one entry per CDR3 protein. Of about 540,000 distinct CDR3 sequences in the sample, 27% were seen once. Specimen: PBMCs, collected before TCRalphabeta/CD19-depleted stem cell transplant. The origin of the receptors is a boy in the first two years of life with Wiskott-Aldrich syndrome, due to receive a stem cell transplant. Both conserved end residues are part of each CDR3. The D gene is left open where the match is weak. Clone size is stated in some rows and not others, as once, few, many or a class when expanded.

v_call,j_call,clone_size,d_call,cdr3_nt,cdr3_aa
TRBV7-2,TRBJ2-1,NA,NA,TGTGCCAGCAGCTTAGTTTTGTCAAGCTCCTACAATGAGCAGTTCTTC,CASSLVLSSSYNEQFF
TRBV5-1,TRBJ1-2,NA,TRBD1,TGCGCCAGCAGCTGGGACCTACAGGGGCACTACACCTTC,CASSWDLQGHYTF
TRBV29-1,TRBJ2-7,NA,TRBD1,TGCAGCGTTGCTTACACCGGGACAGGGTTGTACGAGCAGTACTTC,CSVAYTGTGLYEQYF
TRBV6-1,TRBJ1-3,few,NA,TGTGCCAGCAGTGAAGGTCCTTCGTCCTCTGGAAACACCATATATTTT,CASSEGPSSSGNTIYF
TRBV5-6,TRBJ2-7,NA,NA,TGTGCCAGCAGTCCCTTCCAGGGAGGCTACGAGCAGTACTTC,CASSPFQGGYEQYF
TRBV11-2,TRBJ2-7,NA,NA,TGTGCCAGCAGCCTAACCCCAACGGTTATAGTTGGCTACGAGCAGTACTTC,CASSLTPTVIVGYEQYF
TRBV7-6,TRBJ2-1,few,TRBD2,TGTGCCAGCAGCTTAGTACTAGCGGGACCCTACAATGAGCAGTTCTTC,CASSLVLAGPYNEQFF
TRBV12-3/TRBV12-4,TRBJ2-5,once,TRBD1,TGTGCCAGCAGTTTCGGACAGGGGCTAGCAGAGACCCAGTACTTC,CASSFGQGLAETQYF
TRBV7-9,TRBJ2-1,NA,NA,TGTGCCAGCAGCTTAGGACGGACCAAGGTGCTAAGCTCCTACAATGAGCAGTTCTTC,CASSLGRTKVLSSYNEQFF
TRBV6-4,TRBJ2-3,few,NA,TGTGCCAGCAGGGCAACAGGGAGTGCAGATACGCAGTATTTT,CASRATGSADTQYF
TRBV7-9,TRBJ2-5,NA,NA,TGTGCCAGCAGCTTAGGCGCCTACCAAGAGACCCAGTACTTC,CASSLGAYQETQYF
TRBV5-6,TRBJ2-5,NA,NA,TGTGCCAGCAGTTTTGGAGTATTCCAAGAGACCCAGTACTTC,CASSFGVFQETQYF